The TCR beta chain described here comes from a study of cytomegalovirus exposure and HLA in healthy donors. General observations from the study: At a 0.05 false discovery rate, a later analysis found 18,000 or so TCR beta sequences to be associated with HLA alleles. About 87% or about 30% of the time was how often most TCR beta V segments were productive, according to an earlier analysis.

This clone was seen a few times. Its antigen remains unidentified. The PCR used 60 Vbeta and 13 Jbeta primers. Only in-frame clones appear in the TCRdb table, and some are missing; sequencing was by immunoSEQ multiplex PCR. The top ten clones hold roughly 5.8% of a sample with some 120,000 clones, approximately 80% of them seen once. Unmatched junction bases numbered 13, after V lost 4 bases and J lost 3 bases. Germline V gene data show CDR1 as SQVTM and CDR2 as ANQGSEA. The CDR3 covers 17 residues. This receptor was taken from a man aged 18 to 35 in good health and CMV-seropositive. The sample taken for sequencing was PBMCs. The chain uses TRBV29-1 and TRBJ2-7; 12 nucleotides agree with TRBD2. The CDR3 region is CSVALSPGLAGYYEQYF. CDR3 nucleotide sequence: TGCAGCGTTGCATTGTCTCCAGGACTAGCGGGGTACTACGAGCAGTACTTC.